This T cell receptor (beta chain) appears in the sequencing data of a study of cytotoxic CD8 clonotypes in ibrutinib-treated CLL. As for this clone: The antigen is unknown.

Using immunoSEQ multiplex PCR, the repertoire was profiled, and TCRdb retains in-frame clones only, with some absent. The sample consists of over 150,000 clones, over 65% of them appearing once. This CDR3 contains 15 residues. Germline-derived CDR1 and CDR2 are MNHEY and SMNVEV (reference sequence). Germline trimming cut 3 bases from V and 2 bases from J; bases unmatched to any gene: 5. Findings of the study overall: Baseline clonality was higher than in age-matched healthy donors and moved in step with circulating CD8+ T-cell counts. Public clonotypes occurred uncommonly; on treatment, they contracted or remained stable.

The source is a human donor with chronic lymphocytic leukemia. The V gene is TRBV27, the J gene TRBJ2-7; 9 bases are shared with TRBD2. Sequenced here: PBMCs, sampled after 12 months of ibrutinib treatment. This CDR3 reads CASSLMASGTYEQYF. DNA for the CDR3: TGTGCCAGCAGTTTGATGGCTAGCGGGACCTACGAGCAGTACTTC.